This entry lists 17 T cell receptor beta chains sequenced from one sample in a study of T cell repertoires in cytomegalovirus infection. These receptors lack a known antigen. MiXCR was run by TCRdb on the reads, yielding one entry per CDR3 protein. This table holds approximately 110,000 distinct CDR3 sequences, around 30% found once. The specimen was CD8+ T cells from cultured PBMCs, collected from culture after CMV antigen stimulation. The receptors were gathered from a human donor in good health (CMV status not recorded). Some clones in this sample may be carry-over from other donors' samples.

In regard to this clonotype: The junction departs from germline at one end; a sequencing error may be responsible. This rearrangement joins TRBV7-9 to TRBJ2-7; D is unclear. CDR1 and CDR2 from the germline V gene are SEHNR and FQNEAQ (reference sequence). The CDR3 contains 13 residues. DNA of the CDR3: TGTGTCAGCAGCTTAAATTTGGTTGACGAGCAGTACTTC. It translates to CVSSLNLVDEQYF.

The chain has TRBV2 and TRBJ2-7; the D call may be TRBD1 or TRBD2 (5 bases each). There are 13 residues in the CDR3. With 4 bases removed from V and 2 bases from J, the gap between germline ends came to 9 bases. CDR1 and CDR2 from the germline V gene are SNHLY and FYNNEI. The CDR3 reads CASSAGTAYEQYF. The DNA for the CDR3 is TGTGCCAGCAGTGCGGGGACGGCCTACGAGCAGTACTTC.

This clonotype was counted between two and nine times. This sequence joins TRBV7-9 and TRBJ2-2; the match to TRBD2 covers 12 bases. The CDR3 runs 19 residues. The V segment lost 8 bases and the J segment 2 bases; nucleotides outside the gene matches: 15. The germline gives CDR1 SEHNR, CDR2 FQNEAQ (reference sequence). The CDR3 is CASAPSETSGGPNTGELFF. The CDR3 DNA reads TGTGCCAGCGCCCCCTCGGAGACTAGCGGGGGACCCAACACCGGGGAGCTGTTTTTT.

The chain's CDR3 is CASSLVEGQGELFF. The DNA of the CDR3 is TGTGCCAGCAGCTTAGTTGAGGGACAGGGGGAGCTGTTTTTT. The chain combines TRBV7-9 with TRBJ2-2; TRBD1 agrees at 7 bases. Germline V gene sequence: CDR1 SEHNR, CDR2 FQNEAQ (reference sequence). The CDR3 extends over 14 amino acids. V dropped 1 base and J dropped 8; count of bases not matched to a gene: 4. Variable domain in full (rest from reference TRBV7-9 and TRBJ2-2): DTGVSQNPRHKITKRGQNVTFRCDPISEHNRLYWYRQTLGQGPEFLTYFQNEAQLEKSRLLSDRFSAERPKGSFSTLEIQRTEQGDSAMYLCASSLVEGQGELFFGEGSRLTVL.

This clonotype was detected ten times or more. The chain is built from TRBV6-1 and TRBJ2-7, with D unresolved. From germline, CDR1 is MNHNS and CDR2 SASEGT. The CDR3 spans 11 residues. The ends were cut back, 6 bases at V and 3 bases at J, with 6 bases in the middle. The chain's CDR3 is CASSIGYEQYF. For the CDR3, the DNA is TGTGCCAGCAGCATCGGCTACGAGCAGTACTTC.

This rearrangement joins TRBV11-1 to TRBJ2-7; 8 bases agree with TRBD2. Germline V gene lookup returns CDR1 SGHAT and CDR2 FQDESV (reference sequence). J lost 1 base, V lost 3 bases, and 5 bases had no gene match. The CDR3 runs to 15 residues. The CDR3 DNA follows: TGTGCCAGCAGCTTGACTAGCGTAAAGTCCTACGAGCAGTACTTC. Amino acid sequence: CASSLTSVKSYEQYF.

In its sample, this clonotype was seen once. This chain joins TRBV6-8 and TRBJ1-5, with no clear D. CDR1 MNHGY and CDR2 SAAAGT come from the germline V gene. This CDR3 has 12 amino acids. V was cut by 6 bases and J by 6 bases, with 9 bases left in between. CDR3 sequence reads: CASRKGSQPQHF. The DNA of the CDR3 is TGTGCCAGCAGGAAAGGGAGTCAGCCCCAGCATTTT.

This clonotype was counted between two and nine times. This sequence joins TRBV6-5 and TRBJ2-1, with 7 nucleotides matching TRBD1. Germline assignment: CDR1 MNHEY and CDR2 SVGAGI. V dropped 4 bases and J dropped 16; count of bases not matched to a gene: 7. This CDR3 comprises 11 residues. The CDR3 sequence is CASSSGTAAFF. The DNA for the CDR3 is TGTGCCAGCAGTTCCGGGACAGCTGCTTTCTTC.

The chain carries TRBV5-1 and TRBJ1-1; TRBD1 matches at 9 bases. Per the germline V gene, CDR1 is SGHRS and CDR2 is YFSETQ. V shed 6 bases, J shed 3 bases, and the junction held 15 bases outside the gene matches. The length of the CDR3 is 17 residues. CDR3 nucleotides: TGCGCCAGCAACATTTTTGGGACAGGGATGGGGGACACTGAAGCTTTCTTT. The encoded protein is CASNIFGTGMGDTEAFF.

In this sample, this clonotype turned up many times. This rearrangement joins TRBV4-1 to TRBJ2-1; 13 nucleotides line up with TRBD2. V gave up 3 bases and J gave up 10 bases; unmatched junction bases: 12. Germline V gene data show CDR1 as MGHRA and CDR2 as YSYEKL. This CDR3 comprises 17 residues. CDR3 residues: CASSHPRLAGGPGEQFF. The DNA of the CDR3 is TGCGCCAGCAGCCACCCCAGACTAGCGGGGGGACCCGGAGAGCAGTTCTTC.

V and J are TRBV28 and TRBJ1-1; tentative D call: TRBD1 (6 bases). The V end lost 5 bases, the J end lost 0 bases, and 16 bases lay between the germline ends. Germline V CDR1 and CDR2: MDHEN, SYDVKM. The CDR3 is made up of 16 amino acids. CDR3 nucleotide sequence: TGTGCCAGCAGTCCTACCTCGGACAGAGTGAACACTGAAGCTTTCTTT. This sequence encodes CASSPTSDRVNTEAFF.

The chain employs TRBV9 and TRBJ2-3; the match to TRBD1 covers 7 bases. Germline CDR1 is SGDLS and CDR2 is YYNGEE. The CDR3 totals 14 residues. V shed 3 bases and J 3 bases; nucleotides not matched to a gene: 4. The CDR3 DNA reads as TGTGCCAGCAGCGACACAGGGGAGACAGATACGCAGTATTTT. Encoded protein: CASSDTGETDTQYF.

The J gene is TRBJ2-2, the V gene TRBV10-3; D is ambiguous. V gave up 8 bases and J gave up 2 bases, with 12 bases separating them. Germline V gene data show CDR1 as ENHRY and CDR2 as SYGVKD. CDR3 length equals 14 residues. CDR3 amino acids: CAIPGGSNTGELFF. CDR3 in DNA: TGTGCCATCCCCGGTGGCAGTAACACCGGGGAGCTGTTTTTT.

The V call is TRBV6-1, the J call TRBJ2-7; 7 bases are a match to TRBD1. Germline V gives CDR1 MNHNS, CDR2 SASEGT. This CDR3 has 16 amino acids. V lost 6 bases to trimming and J lost 2 bases; unmatched junction nucleotides: 13. CDR3 sequence reads: CASRSFGDSPTYEQYF. The DNA of the CDR3 is TGTGCCAGCAGGTCGTTCGGGGACAGCCCTACCTACGAGCAGTACTTC.

This clonotype was seen ten or more times. V gene TRBV7-9 combines with J gene TRBJ2-7; 7 bases line up with TRBD1. CDR1 and CDR2 (germline): SEHNR, FQNEAQ (reference sequence). CDR3 length equals 15 residues. Trimming cost V 1 base and J 9 bases; bases outside gene matches: 12. The CDR3 nucleotides read TGTGCCAGCAGCTTAGGGCCGGGGACAGCCCAAGGGCAGTACTTC. Protein: CASSLGPGTAQGQYF.

This chain links TRBV28 with TRBJ1-4; perhaps TRBD1 as D (5 bases). The CDR3 extends over 15 amino acids. CDR1 and CDR2 from the germline V gene are MDHEN and SYDVKM. The germline V and J ends were trimmed by 5 bases and 5 bases, with 15 bases remaining between them. The CDR3 nucleotides are TGTGCCAGCAGTCCCTCCAGGGTGGGAAATGAAAAACTGTTTTTT. It codes for CASSPSRVGNEKLFF.

The rearrangement joins TRBV15 to TRBJ2-3, with D possibly called TRBD1 or TRBD2 (5 bases each). The CDR3 covers 15 residues. Germline V CDR1 and CDR2: LNHNV, YYDKDF (reference sequence). V lost 1 base to trimming and J lost 0 bases, with 8 bases between them. The CDR3 sequence: CATSRGDGSTDTQYF. The CDR3 DNA reads as TGTGCCACCAGCAGAGGGGACGGGAGCACAGATACGCAGTATTTT.